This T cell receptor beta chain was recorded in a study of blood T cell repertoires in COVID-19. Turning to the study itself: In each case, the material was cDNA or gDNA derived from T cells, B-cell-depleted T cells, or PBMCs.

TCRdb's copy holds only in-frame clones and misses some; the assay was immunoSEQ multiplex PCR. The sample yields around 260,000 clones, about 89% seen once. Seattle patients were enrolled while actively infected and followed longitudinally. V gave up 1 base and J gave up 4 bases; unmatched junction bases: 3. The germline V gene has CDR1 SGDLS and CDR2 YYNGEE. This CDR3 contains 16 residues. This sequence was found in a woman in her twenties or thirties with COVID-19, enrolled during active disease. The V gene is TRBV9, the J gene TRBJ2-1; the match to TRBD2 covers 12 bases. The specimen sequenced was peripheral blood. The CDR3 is CASSVSLAGGYNEQFF. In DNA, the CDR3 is TGTGCCAGCAGCGTAAGTCTAGCGGGAGGGTACAATGAGCAGTTCTTC.